These 6 T cell receptor beta chains share one sample of origin, sequenced in a study of blood T cell repertoires in COVID-19. The protocol was immunoSEQ multiplex PCR, while the TCRdb copy is restricted to in-frame clones and leaves out a portion. The table lists just under 300,000 clones, around 84% of them singletons. Material for sequencing was peripheral blood. The source is a man aged 65-85 years with acute or convalescent COVID-19.

This rearrangement joins TRBV28 to TRBJ2-1, with a tentative D call TRBD2 (6 bases). The germline V and J ends were trimmed by 2 bases and 1 base, with 15 bases remaining between them. Germline-derived CDR1 and CDR2 are MDHEN and SYDVKM. This CDR3 region has 17 residues. CDR3 bases: TGTGCCAGCAGTTTAAGCCGGAAAGGGAGGTCCTACAATGAGCAGTTCTTC. Amino acids: CASSLSRKGRSYNEQFF.

This clone was detected once. The chain has TRBV6-5 and TRBJ2-7; 8 bases are a match to TRBD1. The CDR3 totals 14 residues. Germline V CDR1 and CDR2: MNHEY, SVGAGI. V shed 6 bases, J shed 3 bases, and the junction held 7 bases outside the gene matches. The CDR3 spells CASSRGQGRYEQYF. Here the CDR3 DNA reads TGTGCCAGCAGCCGTGGACAGGGTCGCTACGAGCAGTACTTC.

This clone was recorded a few times. This chain uses TRBV5-1 with TRBJ2-7, with a possible D match to TRBD1 (5 bases). V was clipped by 7 bases and J by 7 bases, with 21 bases between them. The CDR3 has 14 residues. Germline CDR1 is SGHRS and CDR2 is YFSETQ. CDR3 residues: CASGSPTGVGEQYF. For the CDR3, the DNA is TGCGCCAGCGGGTCCCCCACAGGAGTAGGGGAGCAGTACTTC.

J is TRBJ1-1 and V is TRBV10-1; D remains unclear. The V end lost 2 bases, the J end lost 3 bases, and 7 bases lay between the germline ends. This CDR3 region has 13 residues. Germline assignment: CDR1 WNHNN and CDR2 SYGVQD (reference sequence). The CDR3 DNA reads TGCGCCAGCAGTGAGAACAGCCACACTGAAGCTTTCTTT. Translated: CASSENSHTEAFF.

V is TRBV5-5 and J is TRBJ2-3; 11 bases are shared with TRBD2. CDR1 is SGHKS, CDR2 YYEKEE, per germline (reference sequence). The CDR3 contains 16 residues. V was pared by 0 bases and J by 6 bases, with 6 bases of the junction left unmatched. CDR3 sequence (DNA): TGTGCCAGCAGCTTGGGACTAGCGGGGCCAGGGGATACGCAGTATTTT. As protein: CASSLGLAGPGDTQYF.

V usage is TRBV9 and J usage is TRBJ1-1; TRBD1 is a possible D gene (6 bases). With 0 bases removed from V and 3 bases from J, the gap between germline ends came to 15 bases. Germline lookup yields CDR1 SGDLS and CDR2 YYNGEE. This CDR3 region has 16 residues. CDR3: CASSVGGGRGDTEAFF. CDR3 bases: TGTGCCAGCAGCGTAGGCGGGGGGCGCGGTGACACTGAAGCTTTCTTT.